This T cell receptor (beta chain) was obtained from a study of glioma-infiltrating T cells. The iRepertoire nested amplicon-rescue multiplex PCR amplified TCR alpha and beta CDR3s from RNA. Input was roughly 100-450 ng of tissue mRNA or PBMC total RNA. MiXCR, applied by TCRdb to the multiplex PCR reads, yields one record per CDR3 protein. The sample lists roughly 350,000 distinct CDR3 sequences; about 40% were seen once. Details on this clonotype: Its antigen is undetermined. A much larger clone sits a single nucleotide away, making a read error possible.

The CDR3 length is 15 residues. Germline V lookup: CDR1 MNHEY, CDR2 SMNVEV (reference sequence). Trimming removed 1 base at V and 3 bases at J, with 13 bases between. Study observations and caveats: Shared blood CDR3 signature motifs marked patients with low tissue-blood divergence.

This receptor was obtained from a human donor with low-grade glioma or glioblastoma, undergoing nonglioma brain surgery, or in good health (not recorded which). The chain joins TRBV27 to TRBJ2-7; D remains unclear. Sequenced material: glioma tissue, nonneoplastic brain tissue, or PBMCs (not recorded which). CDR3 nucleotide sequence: TGTGCCAGCAGTTTATATCGGTACGGTTACTACGAGCAGTACTTC. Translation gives CASSLYRYGYYEQYF.